The next 10 T cell receptor beta chains were all read from a single sample in a study of regulatory T cells in long-lasting Graves disease. Time point described: newly diagnosed GD, antithyroid drugs for less than 3 months. The authors made the TCR library using RNA they extracted from PBMCs. Both iRepertoire HTBI primers and Arm-PCR of CDR3 regions were used to build the TCR beta libraries. TCRdb ran MiXCR on the multiplex PCR reads and lists one entry per CDR3 protein. The sample has about 400,000 distinct CDR3 sequences; roughly 15% are singletons. These records were also assigned to another study, of T cells in Graves' hyperthyroidism and ophthalmopathy.

Sequencing was performed on peripheral blood mononuclear cells (PBMCs), taken at new diagnosis, from a patient treated with antithyroid drugs. All receptors come from a woman between 40 and 55 years old with Graves disease.

This clonotype was counted at least ten times. The CDR3 here is CASSRGQREILDTQYF. As DNA, the CDR3 is TGTGCCAGCAGCCGGGGGCAGCGGGAGATTTTAGATACGCAGTATTTT. The V call is TRBV11-3, the J call TRBJ2-3; 8 positions match TRBD2. The V segment lost 5 bases and the J segment 5 bases; nucleotides outside the gene matches: 12. There are 16 residues in the CDR3. Germline V gene lookup returns CDR1 SGHNT and CDR2 YENEEA.

The rearrangement uses TRBV5-1 and TRBJ1-3, with D tentatively TRBD1 (6 bases). The V end was cut by 0 bases, the J end by 0 bases, with 13 bases between. The germline V gene has CDR1 SGHRS and CDR2 YFSETQ. This CDR3 is built from 17 residues. The CDR3 protein is CASSLARQAFSGNTIYF. For the CDR3, the DNA is TGCGCCAGCAGCTTGGCCAGACAGGCCTTCTCTGGAAACACCATATATTTT.

In its sample, this clonotype was seen many times. This chain uses TRBV7-2 with TRBJ2-2; 10 positions match TRBD1. CDR1 and CDR2 from the germline V gene are SGHTA and FQGNSA. Unmatched junction bases numbered 15, after V lost 1 base and J lost 1 base. This CDR3 comprises 21 residues. CDR3 DNA sequence: TGTGCCAGCAGCTTAGGTTTCGGGGGACAGGGGCCTTACGGGAACACCGGGGAGCTGTTTTTT. Protein: CASSLGFGGQGPYGNTGELFF.

At least ten counts were recorded for this clonotype. This chain connects TRBV2 to TRBJ2-3; no reliable D call. CDR3 length equals 12 residues. Trimming removed 1 base from V and 3 bases from J, with 2 bases in between. Germline assignment: CDR1 SNHLY and CDR2 FYNNEI. The DNA for the CDR3 is TGTGCCAGCAGTGAAGGGACAGATACGCAGTATTTT. It translates to CASSEGTDTQYF.

The chain couples TRBV11-2 to TRBJ1-1; tentative D call: TRBD1 (5 bases). CDR1 and CDR2 from the germline V gene are SGHAT and FQNNGV. CDR3 length: 14 amino acids. Trimming stripped 5 bases from V and 1 base from J, with 11 bases between. CDR3 coding DNA: TGTGCCAGCAGCACGGACAAGGGGAACACTGAAGCTTTCTTT. Translating it yields CASSTDKGNTEAFF.

The sample holds many counts of this clonotype. The rearrangement uses TRBV27 and TRBJ2-1; TRBD1 matches 11 bases. The CDR3 spans 16 residues. Germline trimming cut 7 bases from V and 5 bases from J; bases unmatched to any gene: 10. In germline, CDR1 is MNHEY, CDR2 SMNVEV (reference sequence). CDR3 sequence: CASNDPGQGGNNEQFF. CDR3 nucleotides: TGTGCCAGCAATGACCCGGGACAGGGGGGGAACAATGAGCAGTTCTTC.

This clonotype appeared many times. V and J are TRBV12-3 or TRBV12-4 and TRBJ1-5; D unclear. V lost 8 bases, J lost 1 base, and 15 bases lay in between. The CDR3 covers 15 residues. Here the CDR3 DNA reads TGTGCCAGCCAATTGGAGGGATCGAGCAATCAGCCCCAGCATTTT. Protein product: CASQLEGSSNQPQHF.

This clonotype was seen only once. This chain connects TRBV28 to TRBJ2-3; unclear D gene. Germline loops: CDR1 MDHEN, CDR2 SYDVKM. CDR3 length: 13 residues. With 8 bases removed from V and 3 bases from J, the gap between germline ends came to 12 bases. The CDR3: CASSLEWTDTQYF. The CDR3 nucleotides are TGTGCCAGCTCTCTGGAGTGGACAGATACGCAGTATTTT.

V is TRBV28 and J is TRBJ2-2; 8 bases align to TRBD2. CDR1 and CDR2 (germline): MDHEN, SYDVKM. The CDR3 has 15 residues. After removal of 8 bases from V and 0 bases from J, the junction contained 5 bases not matched to a gene. CDR3 bases: TGTGCCAGCGGGGCGGGAGGCGCGAACACCGGGGAGCTGTTTTTT. Its translation: CASGAGGANTGELFF.

In its sample, this clonotype was seen a few times. The rearrangement links TRBV20-1 to TRBJ2-5; TRBD1 or TRBD2 may be the D gene (5 bases each). CDR3 length: 15 residues. The ends were cut back, 0 bases at V and 5 bases at J, with 16 bases in the middle. Germline CDR1 and CDR2: DFQATT and SNEGSKA (reference sequence). CDR3 DNA: TGCAGTGCTAGAGATCTAGAGGGGAAGAAGGAGACCCAGTACTTC. It is translated as CSARDLEGKKETQYF.